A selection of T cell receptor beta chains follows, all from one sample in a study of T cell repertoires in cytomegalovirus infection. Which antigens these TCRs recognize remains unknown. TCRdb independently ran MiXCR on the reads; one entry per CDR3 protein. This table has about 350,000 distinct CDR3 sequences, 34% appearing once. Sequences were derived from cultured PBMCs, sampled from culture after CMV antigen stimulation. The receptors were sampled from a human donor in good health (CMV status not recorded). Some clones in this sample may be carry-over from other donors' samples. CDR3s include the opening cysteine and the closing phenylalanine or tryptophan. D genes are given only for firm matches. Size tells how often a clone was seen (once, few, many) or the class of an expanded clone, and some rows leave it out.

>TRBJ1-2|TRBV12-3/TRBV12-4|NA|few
TGTGCCAGCAGTTTAGGGGACGGTGCCTATGGCTACACCTTC
CASSLGDGAYGYTF
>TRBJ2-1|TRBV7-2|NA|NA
TGTGCCAGCAGCCCATGGACTTCCAATGAGCAGTTCTTC
CASSPWTSNEQFF
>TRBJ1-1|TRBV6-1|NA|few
TGTGCCAGCAGTGAACATGCTGGGGGGATGAACACTGAAGCTTTCTTT
CASSEHAGGMNTEAFF
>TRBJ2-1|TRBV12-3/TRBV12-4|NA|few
TGTGCCAGCAGTTTGGGGGTAGGGGATGAGCAGTTCTTC
CASSLGVGDEQFF
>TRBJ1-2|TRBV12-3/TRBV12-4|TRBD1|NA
TGTGCCAGCAGGGCCGGGACAGGGGGTGGTAGGTTTGGCTACACCTTC
CASRAGTGGGRFGYTF
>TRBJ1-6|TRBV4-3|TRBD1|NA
TGCGCCAGCAGCCAAGAGGCCAGGGGGAGACCCCTCCACTTT
CASSQEARGRPLHF
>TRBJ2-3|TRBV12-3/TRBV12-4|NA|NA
TGTGCCAGCAGCCGCCCACAGGGAACCTACACAGATACGCAGTATTTT
CASSRPQGTYTDTQYF
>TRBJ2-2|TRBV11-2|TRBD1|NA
TGTGCCAGCAGCCTGGGGGACAGGGCTTCCACCGGGGAGCTGTTTTTT
CASSLGDRASTGELFF
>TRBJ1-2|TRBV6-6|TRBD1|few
TGTGCCAGCATACCGGGACAGGGGCACTATGGCTACACCTTC
CASIPGQGHYGYTF
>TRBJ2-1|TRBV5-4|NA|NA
TGTGCCAGCAGGCGGGACTTCTCCTACAATGAGCAGTTCTTC
CASRRDFSYNEQFF
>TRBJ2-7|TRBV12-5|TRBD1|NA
TGTGCTAGTGGTTTGGGGACAGGGGCAATCTACGAGCAGTACTTC
CASGLGTGAIYEQYF
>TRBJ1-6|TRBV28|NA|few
TGTGCCAGCAGTTCGATGGACCGCTTGGGGGATTCACCCCTCCACTTT
CASSSMDRLGDSPLHF
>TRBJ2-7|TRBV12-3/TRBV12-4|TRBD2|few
TGTGCCAGCAGTTCCCGGACTAGCGGCTACGAGCAGTACTTC
CASSSRTSGYEQYF
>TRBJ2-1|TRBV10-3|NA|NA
TGTGCCATCAGTGAGCTCCTCAGTAGGGGTTTGGATGAGCAGTTCTTC
CAISELLSRGLDEQFF
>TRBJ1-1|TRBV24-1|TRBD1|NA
TGTGCCACCAGTGATACGACAGGGGGGGACACTGAAGCTTTCTTT
CATSDTTGGDTEAFF
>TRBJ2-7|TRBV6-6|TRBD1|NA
TGTGCCAGCACCCCCCGGACAGGGGCCTACGAGCAGTACTTC
CASTPRTGAYEQYF